This T cell receptor beta chain was recorded in a study of blood T cell repertoires in COVID-19. Sequencing used immunoSEQ multiplex PCR; TCRdb keeps in-frame clones, though not all of them. The table records 250,000 or so clones, about 83% of them present only once. Looked up from germline, CDR1 is MNHEY and CDR2 is SMNVEV (reference sequence). Trimming took off 5 bases at V and 0 bases at J, with 11 bases between the two ends. The CDR3 covers 14 residues. Sequencing input: peripheral blood. The TCR comes from a human donor in a cohort sampled during active COVID-19. The V call is TRBV27, the J call TRBJ2-7; no clear D gene. CDR3 nucleotide sequence: TGTGCCAGCAGTAGCTTAATAAGCTCCTACGAGCAGTACTTC. Its translation: CASSSLISSYEQYF.